The present T cell receptor (beta chain) was sequenced within a study of T cells after yellow fever vaccination. Study-level results: The booster response re-showed most primary clones: 96% CD4, around 87% CD8. Some clonotypes, a small share, were shared between CD4 and CD8 compartments.

TCR cDNA was made by 5'RACE template switching, adding a universal primer site and UMIs. MiXCR, run by TCRdb on the 5' RACE reads, gives a single entry per CDR3 protein. This sample has nearly 550,000 distinct CDR3 sequences, with roughly a fifth found just once. Details on this clonotype: Its antigen is unidentified.

This CDR3 has 15 residues. Trimming took off 6 bases at V and 0 bases at J, with 17 bases between the two ends. The germline V gene encodes CDR1 DFQATT and CDR2 SNEGSKA (reference sequence). This clonotype was obtained from a man aged 30-40 years who received the YFV17D yellow fever vaccine. The material sequenced was PBMCs, taken 15 days after the yellow fever booster vaccination. This chain links TRBV20-1 with TRBJ2-5, with D possibly matching TRBD1 (6 bases). The CDR3 loop is CSAFETGWYQETQYF. The CDR3 DNA is TGCAGTGCGTTCGAGACAGGCTGGTACCAAGAGACCCAGTACTTC.